Below are 18 T cell receptor beta chains sequenced from a single sample in a study of blood T cells in healthy people across ages. Then a second PCR, running roughly 7 to 11 cycles, was carried out with a sample-barcoded 5' primer and a J-beta primer mix. MiXCR was run by TCRdb on the 5' RACE reads, yielding one entry per CDR3 protein. The top ten clones hold roughly 23% of a sample with approximately 2,000,000 distinct CDR3 sequences, around 40% of them seen once. Sequencing was performed on blood. All receptors derive from a human donor in good health.

On this clonotype: The junction shows a germline mismatch at one end, possibly a read error. The CDR3 protein is CTTSRGLGGTDTQYF. The CDR3 DNA reads as TGTACCACCAGCAGGGGTCTGGGGGGCACAGATACGCAGTATTTT. The chain combines TRBV15 with TRBJ2-3; a weak D match, TRBD1 (6 bases). CDR3 length equals 15 residues. CDR1 and CDR2 (germline): LNHNV, YYDKDF (reference sequence).

In this sample, this clonotype turned up a few times. The gene calls are TRBV20-1 and TRBJ2-1; perhaps D is TRBD1 or TRBD2 (5 bases each). This CDR3 has 14 amino acids. CDR1 and CDR2 from the germline V gene are DFQATT and SNEGSKA (reference sequence). The germline V and J ends were trimmed by 4 bases and 6 bases, with 16 bases remaining between them. The chain's CDR3 is CSAIPDRGGNEQFF. The CDR3 nucleotides read TGCAGTGCTATTCCGGACCGGGGCGGCAATGAGCAGTTCTTC.

This clonotype was recorded at least ten times. The rearrangement links TRBV4-2 to TRBJ2-3, with D perhaps assigned TRBD1 or TRBD2 (5 bases each). CDR3 length: 14 residues. The V gene lost 4 bases and the J gene lost 1 base, with 9 bases spanning the gap. Germline V gene data show CDR1 as LGHNA and CDR2 as YNFKEQ. In DNA form, the CDR3 reads TGTGCCAGCAGCCCTCGGGGCCGCACAGATACGCAGTATTTT. Translation gives CASSPRGRTDTQYF.

This clonotype was observed a few times. The V gene is TRBV27, the J gene TRBJ2-1, with TRBD1 matching 7 bases. CDR3 size: 17 residues. Germline CDR1 and CDR2: MNHEY and SMNVEV (reference sequence). V trimming: 7 bases; J trimming: 2 bases; junction bases outside the gene matches: 14. CDR3 residues: CASTLQGGSLPYNEQFF. The DNA of the CDR3 is TGTGCCAGCACTCTCCAAGGGGGCAGCCTACCCTACAATGAGCAGTTCTTC.

The chain links TRBV24-1 to TRBJ2-3; D is undetermined. This CDR3 is 15 amino acids long. V was pared by 5 bases and J by 6 bases, with 17 bases between. Germline-derived CDR1 and CDR2 are KGHDR and SFDVKD. The CDR3 spells CATSGPETGADTQYF. DNA for the CDR3: TGTGCCACCAGTGGCCCTGAGACGGGTGCCGATACGCAGTATTTT.

The J gene is TRBJ2-7, the V gene TRBV5-1; 9 bases are a match to TRBD2. Germline CDR1 reads SGHRS; CDR2 reads YFSETQ. The V gene end was trimmed by 0 bases and the J gene end by 6 bases; junction bases not matched to a gene: 4. The CDR3 is 14 amino acids. The DNA for the CDR3 is TGCGCCAGCAGCTTGGGACTAGCGGAGATCGAGCAGTACTTC. Translated: CASSLGLAEIEQYF.

For this clonotype: Relative to the germline gene, one junction end is altered; a read error may explain this. The V call is TRBV7-9, the J call TRBJ2-5; D gene ambiguous. The CDR3 extends over 14 amino acids. Germline V gene lookup returns CDR1 SEHNR and CDR2 FQNEAQ (reference sequence). CDR3 sequence (DNA): TGTGTCAGCAGCCCACAAGTGCTAGGGGAGACCCAGTACTTC. Its protein is CVSSPQVLGETQYF.

V gene TRBV19 combines with J gene TRBJ2-2; TRBD1 is a possible D gene (5 bases). Germline-derived CDR1 and CDR2 are LNHDA and SQIVND (reference sequence). The CDR3 loop spans 15 amino acids. V dropped 2 bases and J dropped 2 bases, with 9 bases sitting between them. The CDR3 sequence: CASSISQGNTGELFF. The CDR3 DNA follows: TGTGCCAGTAGTATATCCCAGGGTAACACCGGGGAGCTGTTTTTT.

Details on this clonotype: One junction end disagrees with the germline gene, perhaps due to a read error. The V call is TRBV14, the J call TRBJ2-1; a weak D match, TRBD1 (6 bases). This CDR3 spans 14 amino acids. Germline values: CDR1 SGHDN, CDR2 FVKESK. The CDR3 here is CASSEGGRYNERFF. The CDR3 nucleotides are TGTGCCAGCAGCGAAGGGGGTCGCTACAATGAGCGGTTCTTC.

The chain carries TRBV20-1 and TRBJ2-7, with 10 bases matching TRBD2. V lost 6 bases, J lost 6 bases, and 11 bases stayed unmatched. CDR1 is DFQATT and CDR2 is SNEGSKA in the germline V gene (reference sequence). The CDR3 has 14 residues. In DNA form, the CDR3 reads TGCAGTGCGGCCCGAGCGGGGGGGCAAGGCGAGCAGTACTTC. Translated, it gives CSAARAGGQGEQYF.

The count of this clonotype is one. This rearrangement joins TRBV28 to TRBJ2-1; perhaps D is TRBD1 or TRBD2 (5 bases each). V was clipped by 7 bases and J by 4 bases, with 14 bases between them. Germline lookup yields CDR1 MDHEN and CDR2 SYDVKM. The CDR3 spans 14 residues. The chain's CDR3 is CASMGDGVYNEQFF. The CDR3, as DNA: TGTGCCAGCATGGGGGACGGGGTATACAATGAGCAGTTCTTC.

The CDR3 sequence is CASSLGQGRDTF. CDR3 DNA: TGTGCCAGCAGCCTGGGACAGGGAAGGGACACCTTC. The chain recombines TRBV5-6 with TRBJ1-2; 9 positions agree with TRBD1. This CDR3 has 12 residues. V shed 4 bases and J 12 bases; nucleotides not matched to a gene: 7. CDR1 and CDR2 from the germline V gene are SGHDT and YYEEEE. Supplemented by reference TRBV5-6 and TRBJ1-2, the full variable domain reads DAGVTQSPTHLIKTRGQQVTLRCSPKSGHDTVSWYQQALGQGPQFIFQYYEEEERQRGNFPDRFSGHQFPNYSSELNVNALLLGDSALYLCASSLGQGRDTFGSGTRLTVV.

This clonotype has only a few counts. This chain connects TRBV7-6 to TRBJ1-4; no clear D. Germline values: CDR1 SGHVS, CDR2 FNYEAQ. V was clipped by 3 bases and J by 8 bases, with 10 bases between them. The CDR3 is 13 residues long. CDR3 sequence: CASSFKSQEKLFF. CDR3 sequence (DNA): TGTGCCAGCAGCTTTAAGTCCCAGGAAAAACTGTTTTTT.

The rearrangement uses TRBV9 and TRBJ1-2; a possible D gene is TRBD1 (5 bases). The CDR3 loop spans 16 amino acids. The ends were cut back, 3 bases at V and 5 bases at J, with 20 bases in the middle. Germline CDR1 SGDLS, CDR2 YYNGEE. CDR3 in DNA: TGTGCCAGCAGCGGGGGGGGAGACAGTAGAGGATATGGCTACACCTTC. It is translated as CASSGGGDSRGYGYTF.

The J gene is TRBJ1-5, the V gene TRBV20-1; TRBD1 is a possible D gene (6 bases). Germline lookup yields CDR1 DFQATT and CDR2 SNEGSKA (reference sequence). V lost 5 bases, J lost 4 bases, and 21 bases lay in between. This CDR3 is 16 amino acids long. This CDR3 is CSAGLEGGTPNQPQHF. The CDR3 DNA reads TGCAGTGCTGGACTAGAGGGGGGGACACCGAATCAGCCCCAGCATTTT.

The rearrangement joins TRBV7-2 to TRBJ2-7, with 7 bases matching TRBD2. The junction had 12 bases not matched to a gene; V was cut back by 0 bases and J by 4 bases. Germline V CDR1 and CDR2: SGHTA, FQGNSA. CDR3 length: 17 amino acids. CDR3 amino acids: CASSLAARGMGGYEQYF. The CDR3 DNA reads as TGTGCCAGCAGCTTAGCCGCAAGAGGCATGGGGGGGTACGAGCAGTACTTC.

The chain employs TRBV7-9 and TRBJ1-4; no clear D. V was pared by 2 bases and J by 7 bases, with 11 bases between. Germline V CDR1 and CDR2: SEHNR, FQNEAQ (reference sequence). The CDR3 consists of 14 residues. The DNA for the CDR3 is TGTGCCAGCAGCTTATCTTCTTCGGGTGAAAAACTGTTTTTT. It specifies CASSLSSSGEKLFF.

The J gene is TRBJ1-3, the V gene TRBV12-3 or TRBV12-4; D gene uncertain. V shed 5 bases and J shed 4 bases, with 9 bases lying between them. This CDR3 has 13 amino acids. The CDR3 region has the DNA TGTGCCAGCAGTCTCCCCCCGGGAAACACCATATATTTT. Translated, it gives CASSLPPGNTIYF.